Sequencing of this T cell receptor (beta chain) was carried out in a study of tumor-infiltrating lymphocytes in primary liver carcinoma. Study summary: These patients were men and women whose ages were 30 to 69 years. Regardless of tissue type, samples showed similar yields of roughly 3.5 to 7.5 million productive TCRbeta reads.

This CDR3 contains 14 residues. Each 20-30 mg portion of unsorted bulk tissue served as the source for co-extraction of RNA and DNA. The sample holds a few counts of this clonotype. A read error may produce the germline difference seen at one junction end. TCR beta cDNA came from roughly 550 ng total RNA, primed with a constant-region primer. ARM-PCR was slightly modified, and three nested multiplex PCR rounds with it gave rise to the TCR beta libraries. Researchers ran the first two PCR rounds for 10 cycles each with TRBV1-TRBV30 forward primers and a C-beta reverse primer. MiXCR, applied by TCRdb to the multiplex PCR reads, yields one record per CDR3 protein. This repertoire shows more than 30,000 distinct CDR3 sequences, roughly 75% found once; its top ten account for more than 35%.

The chain is built from TRBV12-3 or TRBV12-4 and TRBJ2-7, with D uncertain. This TCR came from a man aged 35 to 55 with primary liver carcinoma and hepatitis B virus infection. Sequencing used tumor-adjacent normal liver tissue. The CDR3 reads CVSSPQRSSYEQYF. The DNA of the CDR3 is TGTGTCAGCAGCCCTCAGAGGAGCTCTTACGAGCAGTACTTC.